This TCR beta chain comes out of a study of T cell responses to AZD1222 COVID-19 vaccine. Study-wide findings and caveats: Per reports, nearly half of all spike-specific TCRs target regions that are unmutated in variants.

Produced via immunoSEQ multiplex PCR; TCRdb's table is partial and in-frame only. In the table there are 150,000 or so clones, around 90% of which are singletons. The CDR3 is made up of 15 amino acids. V was trimmed by 3 bases and J by 0 bases, leaving 8 bases between them. Germline-derived CDR1 and CDR2 are KGHSH and LQKENI. A remark on this clone: Antigen: not known.

The source is an adult who received the MenACWY meningococcal vaccine as a control. The input for sequencing was peripheral blood, taken 28 days after the second dose of the MenACWY control vaccine. The V call is TRBV18, the J call TRBJ1-4, with no clear D. The CDR3 nucleotides read TGTGCCAGCTCACCGGCGGCTTCAACTAATGAAAAACTGTTTTTT. Translation: CASSPAASTNEKLFF.